This record concerns one TCR beta chain sequence. Its target is not known. The source of the sample is a study of T cells after yellow fever vaccination. Study-wide findings and caveats: The bulk population could contribute abundant contaminating clonotypes to FACS-sorted repertoires. Post-booster repertoires again held most primary-vaccination clones (roughly 95% CD4, roughly 88% CD8).

Universal primer sites and UMIs were introduced during 5'RACE template-switching synthesis of TCR cDNA. In TCRdb, the 5' RACE reads were re-called with MiXCR into one record per CDR3 protein. The sample lists under 600,000 distinct CDR3 sequences; 21% were seen once. The CDR3 contains 14 residues. V was cut by 7 bases and J by 10 bases, with 19 bases left in between. The V gene's germline CDR1 is LNHNV and CDR2 YYDKDF (reference sequence). Sequences were derived from PBMCs, sampled 21 days after the first yellow fever vaccination. The V and J genes are TRBV15 and TRBJ1-4; D possibly corresponds to TRBD1 (6 bases). The clonotype was recovered from a young man who received the YFV17D yellow fever vaccine. The CDR3 sequence: CATTNGWGGRKLFF. CDR3 bases: TGTGCCACCACCAACGGGTGGGGGGGCCGAAAACTGTTTTTT.